Sequencing of this T cell receptor (beta chain) was carried out in a study of T cells after yellow fever vaccination. Notes on the study in general: Though it reached lower strength, the secondary response hit its peak faster, day 5 versus 15.

Unmatched junction bases numbered 5, after V lost 5 bases and J lost 5 bases. The germline V gene encodes CDR1 DFQATT and CDR2 SNEGSKA (reference sequence). The length of the CDR3 is 12 residues. Comment on this clonotype: Its target is unknown.

For TCR, cDNA came from 5'RACE template switching, which added a universal primer site and UMIs. Using its own MiXCR run on the 5' RACE reads, TCRdb lists one record per CDR3 protein. The sample records 250,000 to 400,000 distinct CDR3 sequences, approximately 4% being singletons. The sample here was PBMCs, taken 5 days after the yellow fever booster vaccination. V and J are TRBV20-1 and TRBJ2-5, with 7 bases lining up with TRBD2. This receptor was identified in a man between 18 and 35 years old who received the YFV17D yellow fever vaccine. This CDR3 reads CSAEMGGETQYF. The CDR3 DNA follows: TGCAGTGCTGAGATGGGGGGGGAGACCCAGTACTTC.